This passage covers 6 T cell receptor beta chains from one sample sequenced in a study of cytomegalovirus exposure and HLA in healthy donors. Vbeta (60) and Jbeta (13) primers were used in the PCR. The repertoire was sequenced with immunoSEQ multiplex PCR; TCRdb's copy has only in-frame clones and lacks some. Found here are more than 50,000 clones; the top ten clones hold approximately 10%. The sequenced sample consisted of PBMCs. The receptors were sampled from a man aged 45 to 65 in good health and CMV-seropositive.

The rearrangement joins TRBV29-1 to TRBJ2-1, with 8 bases matching TRBD1. The V gene end was trimmed by 8 bases and the J gene end by 5 bases; junction bases not matched to a gene: 14. This CDR3 comprises 15 residues. The germline V gene encodes CDR1 SQVTM and CDR2 ANQGSEA. The CDR3 is CSSDDWTGLDNEQFF. CDR3 nucleotides: TGCAGCTCCGATGATTGGACAGGGCTCGACAATGAGCAGTTCTTC.

The CDR3 DNA reads TGTGCCAGCAGTCGACAGAACTACTACGAGCAGTACTTC. This gives the protein CASSRQNYYEQYF. The chain has TRBV28 and TRBJ2-7; a possible D gene is TRBD1 (5 bases). The germline V gene has CDR1 MDHEN and CDR2 SYDVKM. The CDR3 spans 13 residues. Trimming stripped 5 bases from V and 3 bases from J, with 11 bases between.

V usage is TRBV7-9 and J usage is TRBJ2-2; a possible D gene is TRBD1 (5 bases). V was pared by 1 base and J by 1 base, with 7 bases between. The CDR3 runs 15 residues. Germline values: CDR1 SEHNR, CDR2 FQNEAQ (reference sequence). CDR3 sequence: CASSLGQGNTGELFF. Here the CDR3 DNA reads TGTGCCAGCAGCTTAGGGCAGGGGAACACCGGGGAGCTGTTTTTT.

The CDR3 coding sequence is TGCGCCAGCAGCCAAGGTAGGGGTCGGAATCAGCCCCAGCATTTT. Amino acid sequence: CASSQGRGRNQPQHF. The chain combines TRBV4-3 with TRBJ1-5, with a weak D call TRBD1 (5 bases). Between the trimmed V and J ends, which lost 1 base and 4 bases, there was a span of 11 bases. Germline assignment: CDR1 LGHNA and CDR2 YSLEER. CDR3 length: 15 residues.

This rearrangement joins TRBV2 to TRBJ2-7, with a tentative D call TRBD2 (5 bases). Germline-derived CDR1 and CDR2 are SNHLY and FYNNEI. V was shortened by 8 bases and J by 6 bases, with 17 bases between the two germline ends. This CDR3 spans 13 amino acids. The DNA of the CDR3 is TGTGCCAGCCGAGGACTCACCGGCGGCGAGCAGTACTTC. Its translation: CASRGLTGGEQYF.

The chain uses TRBV20-1 and TRBJ1-1, with a tentative D call TRBD1 (5 bases). Germline V gene sequence: CDR1 DFQATT, CDR2 SNEGSKA (reference sequence). The CDR3 loop spans 11 amino acids. The V and J ends lost 7 bases and 2 bases respectively, with 8 bases between them. CDR3 residues: CSVGQNTEAFF. The CDR3 bases are TGCAGTGTAGGACAAAACACTGAAGCTTTCTTT.